The 17 T cell receptor beta chains reported below all come from one sample, sequenced in a study of T cell changes during pregnancy in multiple sclerosis (dated by TCRdb to the late 2010s). Libraries were constructed by the immunoSEQ multiplex PCR assay. The source is immuneACCESS, and TCRdb retained only in-frame sequences with V and J called. Part of the clones is not carried over; for the studies checked, unresolved V genes explain less than half of this, and the remainder is unexplained. The sample table lists tens of thousands of clones, under 95% of them with a count of one. The top ten hold 5% to 5.5% of the sample. Sequencing was performed on peripheral blood, taken in the third trimester of pregnancy. Receptors were obtained from a female donor in good health, enrolled as a control in a pregnancy study.

V usage is TRBV28 and J usage is TRBJ1-2; no firm D call. The germline V and J ends were trimmed by 5 bases and 7 bases, with 11 bases remaining between them. The V gene's germline CDR1 is MDHEN and CDR2 SYDVKM. CDR3 length equals 12 residues. DNA of the CDR3: TGTGCCAGCAGTCCGGAGGTGAGTGGCTACACCTTC. Protein sequence: CASSPEVSGYTF.

The CDR3 nucleotides read TGTGCCAGCAGCCCCCGACAGGGGCAATACTCCTACGAGCAGTACTTC. It specifies CASSPRQGQYSYEQYF. The rearrangement uses TRBV7-6 and TRBJ2-7; 8 bases align to TRBD1. Germline CDR1 SGHVS, CDR2 FNYEAQ. CDR3 length: 16 residues. The V and J ends lost 5 bases and 0 bases, in that order; junction bases with no gene match: 9.

The rearrangement links TRBV7-9 to TRBJ1-2; D perhaps matches TRBD1 (5 bases). V lost 0 bases and J 4 bases, leaving 24 bases between the germline ends. The CDR3 contains 19 residues. Looked up from germline, CDR1 is SEHNR and CDR2 is FQNEAQ (reference sequence). In nucleotides, the CDR3 is TGTGCCAGCAGCTTAGCCAAGGCCACGGGGGAGCGGGTTAGCTATGGCTACACCTTC. Its protein is CASSLAKATGERVSYGYTF.

The chain couples TRBV9 to TRBJ1-4; D might be TRBD1 (5 bases). This CDR3 has 14 residues. Germline values: CDR1 SGDLS, CDR2 YYNGEE. The germline V and J ends were trimmed by 1 base and 4 bases, with 8 bases remaining between them. The DNA of the CDR3 is TGTGCCAGCAGCGTAACAGGTTTTAATGAAAAACTGTTTTTT. It encodes CASSVTGFNEKLFF.

The DNA of the CDR3 is TGTGCCTGGAGTCGGGACTCTTTGAGTGAGCAGTTCTTC. It translates to CAWSRDSLSEQFF. This rearrangement joins TRBV30 to TRBJ2-1, with D tentatively TRBD2 (6 bases). This CDR3 has 13 residues. Trimming cost V 2 bases and J 9 bases, with 14 bases left between them. Germline values: CDR1 GTSNPN, CDR2 SVGIG (reference sequence). The whole variable domain, filled in from reference TRBV30 and TRBJ2-1, reads SQTIHQWPATLVQPVGSPLSLECTVEGTSNPNLYWYRQAAGRGLQLLFYSVGIGQISSEVPQNLSASRPQDRQFILSSKKLLLSDSGFYLCAWSRDSLSEQFFGPGTRLTVL.

The count of this clone is one. Sequence at one end of the junction differs from germline and may be a read error. The chain is built from TRBV7-7 and TRBJ1-4; D is undetermined. The germline gives CDR1 SSHAT, CDR2 FNYEAQ (reference sequence). This CDR3 contains 15 residues. CDR3: CASSLAAGTNEKLFF. The CDR3, as DNA: TGTGCTAGCAGCTTAGCGGCGGGGACTAATGAAAAACTGTTTTTT.

This clone was found once. The chain has TRBV6-1 and TRBJ1-3; possible D gene TRBD1, 5 bases. The CDR3 covers 15 residues. Germline CDR1 MNHNS, CDR2 SASEGT. The ends were cut back, 2 bases at V and 2 bases at J, with 10 bases in the middle. The CDR3 coding sequence is TGTGCCAGCAGTGAATTAGGGGCGGCTGGAAACACCATATATTTT. This codes for CASSELGAAGNTIYF.

The chain uses TRBV5-1 and TRBJ1-3; maybe TRBD1 (5 bases). V lost 4 bases, J lost 8 bases, and 13 bases lay in between. Germline values: CDR1 SGHRS, CDR2 YFSETQ. The CDR3 contains 13 residues. CDR3 sequence: CASSIQGMDTIYF. For the CDR3, the DNA is TGCGCCAGCAGCATCCAGGGAATGGACACCATATATTTT.

The J gene is TRBJ1-2, the V gene TRBV19; D not certain. CDR3 size: 15 residues. CDR1 is LNHDA, CDR2 SQIVND, per germline (reference sequence). Trimming left V 3 bases short and J 2 bases short, with 13 bases between. The CDR3 here is CASSMYSSANYGYTF. Here the CDR3 DNA reads TGTGCCAGTAGTATGTATTCGAGCGCCAACTATGGCTACACCTTC. The full variable domain, its missing parts supplied by reference TRBV19 and TRBJ1-2, is DGGITQSPKYLFRKEGQNVTLSCEQNLNHDAMYWYRQDPGQGLRLIYYSQIVNDFQKGDIAEGYSVSREKKESFPLTVTSAQKNPTAFYLCASSMYSSANYGYTFGSGTRLTVV.

This chain joins TRBV19 and TRBJ2-7; 8 nucleotides align to TRBD1. Germline CDR1 reads LNHDA; CDR2 reads SQIVND (reference sequence). This CDR3 has 14 amino acids. Losses at the gene ends were 5 bases for V and 6 bases for J; bases not matched to a gene: 9. In nucleotides, the CDR3 is TGTGCCAGTAGTTTCCCGGACAGGGTAGGCGAGCAGTACTTC. Translated: CASSFPDRVGEQYF.

This sequence joins TRBV9 and TRBJ1-1; TRBD1 is a possible D gene (5 bases). Germline CDR1 and CDR2: SGDLS and YYNGEE. This CDR3 contains 13 residues. V lost 5 bases and J 4 bases, leaving 12 bases between the germline ends. For the CDR3, the DNA is TGTGCCAGCAGTGGGGCTAGGGGCACTGAAGCTTTCTTT. It codes for CASSGARGTEAFF.

This rearrangement joins TRBV30 to TRBJ2-1; the D gene is possibly TRBD2 (5 bases). V lost 8 bases and J lost 0, with 20 bases in between. Germline assignment: CDR1 GTSNPN and CDR2 SVGIG (reference sequence). The CDR3 is made up of 16 amino acids. The CDR3 bases are TGTGCCAGGAATAGCGTAGGGCGAAGCTCCTACAATGAGCAGTTCTTC. As protein: CARNSVGRSSYNEQFF.

This clone has a handful of counts. J is TRBJ1-1 and V is TRBV19; D ambiguous. The germline gives CDR1 LNHDA, CDR2 SQIVND (reference sequence). The CDR3 is 14 amino acids. V lost 0 bases, J lost 1 base, and 6 bases lay in between. CDR3 sequence reads: CASSIEFRNTEAFF. In DNA form, the CDR3 reads TGTGCCAGTAGTATAGAATTTCGGAACACTGAAGCTTTCTTT.

This chain connects TRBV7-2 to TRBJ2-7; a weak D match, TRBD2 (5 bases). The CDR3 covers 15 residues. Germline V CDR1 and CDR2: SGHTA, FQGNSA. V was pared by 1 base and J by 0 bases, with 10 bases between. As DNA, the CDR3 is TGTGCCAGCAGCTTAGAGATAAGCGGCTCCTACGAGCAGTACTTC. Protein: CASSLEISGSYEQYF.

This clone was recorded once. V and J are TRBV21-1 and TRBJ1-1; the table's D call TRBD1 went unverified against the DNA. TRBV21-1 is recorded as a pseudogene. The CDR3 covers 14 residues. As DNA, the CDR3 is TGTGCCAGCAGATCTAAGGCGGAGGGGGCTAAGGCTTTCTTT. Protein product: CASRSKAEGAKAFF.

This chain links TRBV5-6 with TRBJ2-3, with D perhaps TRBD2 (6 bases). V lost 4 bases to trimming and J lost 1 base, with 13 bases between them. In germline, CDR1 is SGHDT, CDR2 YYEEEE. The CDR3 extends over 15 amino acids. DNA for the CDR3: TGTGCCAGCAGCGTAACCGGGAGACGCACAGATACGCAGTATTTT. Translating it yields CASSVTGRRTDTQYF.

V gene TRBV28 combines with J gene TRBJ1-2; TRBD1 agrees at 11 bases. The CDR3 length is 16 residues. Germline V gene data show CDR1 as MDHEN and CDR2 as SYDVKM. V lost 4 bases to trimming and J lost 5 bases; unmatched junction nucleotides: 9. CDR3 sequence: CASSSGTGGGWYGYTF. The CDR3 DNA sequence: TGTGCCAGCAGTTCCGGGACAGGGGGAGGATGGTATGGCTACACCTTC.